This T cell receptor beta chain is drawn from a study of CD8+CD57+ T cells in acquired aplastic anemia. This CDR3 spans 15 amino acids. The germline V gene encodes CDR1 ENHRY and CDR2 SYGVKD. V lost 0 bases, J lost 8 bases, and 8 bases stayed unmatched. The patients chosen for sequencing had shown expansion of CD8+CD57+ cells (detected by flow cytometry). Genomic DNA provided the template from which TCR beta VDJ and CDR3 profiles were obtained. MiXCR was run by TCRdb on the reads, yielding one entry per CDR3 protein. Of 100,000 to 150,000 distinct CDR3 sequences listed, over 30% were seen once; the top ten hold about 3%.

V is TRBV10-3 and J is TRBJ2-7, with 9 bases lining up with TRBD1. The sample consisted of sorted CD4+, CD8+, or CD8+CD57+ T cells (not recorded which) from PBMCs. The clonotype originates from a human donor with aplastic anemia. The CDR3 DNA reads as TGTGCCATCAGTGAGTCGGGACAGGGTGGGCCCCAGCAGTACTTC. Translation: CAISESGQGGPQQYF.